This T cell receptor beta chain appears in the sequencing data of a study of sequential checkpoint blockade in melanoma. The germline gives CDR1 MNHEY, CDR2 SMNVEV (reference sequence). The CDR3 is 16 residues long. The trim removed 4 bases at V and 3 bases at J, leaving 7 bases unmatched. Generated by immunoSEQ multiplex PCR, the TCRdb table keeps only in-frame clones and is missing some. Found here are around 18,000 clones, roughly 80% of them singletons; the top ten hold approximately 35%. Noted treatment: randomized to nivolumab then ipilimumab (arm A) or the reverse (arm B). The genes are TRBV27 and TRBJ2-1, with 9 bases identical to TRBD2. The specimen was CD8+ T cells sorted from blood (inferred from file names), collected from a patient given nivolumab and ipilimumab in sequence. This clonotype was obtained from a human donor with melanoma. The CDR3 loop is CASSSLAGRVYNEQFF. The DNA of the CDR3 is TGTGCCAGCAGTTCCCTAGCGGGAAGGGTCTACAATGAGCAGTTCTTC.